Each of the 17 T cell receptor beta chains below was sequenced from the same sample in a study of cytomegalovirus exposure and HLA in healthy donors. The primer mix had 60 Vbeta and 13 Jbeta primers. The assay was immunoSEQ multiplex PCR, and TCRdb's table has in-frame clones only and misses some. The sample lists around 80,000 clones, around 79% occurring once. Sample: PBMCs. The receptors were sampled from a man in his late teens or twenties in good health and CMV-seropositive.

J is TRBJ2-2 and V is TRBV2; TRBD2 aligns across 12 bases. V shed 4 bases and J 6 bases; nucleotides not matched to a gene: 3. The germline gives CDR1 SNHLY, CDR2 FYNNEI. This CDR3 contains 15 residues. Here the CDR3 reads CASSGLAGVAGELFF. The CDR3, as DNA: TGTGCCAGCAGTGGACTAGCGGGAGTGGCCGGGGAGCTGTTTTTT. Full variable domain (remainder filled in from reference TRBV2 and TRBJ2-2): EPEVTQTPSHQVTQMGQEVILRCVPISNHLYFYWYRQILGQKVEFLVSFYNNEISEKSEIFDDQFSVERPDGSNFTLKIRSTKLEDSAMYFCASSGLAGVAGELFFGEGSRLTVL.

This clone was seen once. The CDR3 is CASSKTAVYEQYF. CDR3 DNA: TGCGCCAGCAGCAAGACAGCTGTCTACGAGCAGTACTTC. V is TRBV5-1 and J is TRBJ2-7, with D possibly TRBD1 on 5 matching bases. Trimming left V 4 bases short and J 3 bases short, with 11 bases between. The V gene's germline CDR1 is SGHRS and CDR2 YFSETQ. CDR3 length equals 13 residues. Looking up the rest from reference TRBV5-1 and TRBJ2-7 gives the full variable domain: KAGVTQTPRYLIKTRGQQVTLSCSPISGHRSVSWYQQTPGQGLQFLFEYFSETQRNKGNFPGRFSGRQFSNSRSEMNVSTLELGDSALYLCASSKTAVYEQYFGPGTRLTVT.

CDR3 sequence reads: CATSRGTELYEQYF. The DNA of the CDR3 is TGTGCCACCAGCAGGGGGACAGAACTTTACGAGCAGTACTTC. The V and J genes are TRBV15 and TRBJ2-7, with 7 bases identical to TRBD1. This CDR3 region has 14 residues. CDR1 LNHNV and CDR2 YYDKDF come from the germline V gene (reference sequence). Trimming at V came to 3 bases and at J to 4 bases, leaving 6 bases not matched to a gene.

Only one count was recorded for this clone. V gene TRBV5-6 combines with J gene TRBJ1-4; D is undetermined. The CDR3 consists of 13 residues. Germline CDR1 SGHDT, CDR2 YYEEEE. V shed 4 bases and J shed 6 bases, with 10 bases lying between them. CDR3 loop: CASSPARDEKLFF. CDR3 DNA sequence: TGTGCCAGCAGCCCCGCCCGGGATGAAAAACTGTTTTTT.

The CDR3 is CASSLEGQHEKLFF. Written as DNA, the CDR3 is TGCGCCAGCAGCTTGGAGGGACAGCACGAAAAACTGTTTTTT. This sequence joins TRBV5-1 and TRBJ1-4, with 7 bases fitting TRBD1. With 0 bases clipped from V and 8 bases from J, the junction kept 4 bases outside the gene matches. The CDR3 contains 14 residues. Looked up from germline, CDR1 is SGHRS and CDR2 is YFSETQ.

Written as DNA, the CDR3 is TGTGCCAGCAGTCGCTCGACAGTTAACACCGGGGAGCTGTTTTTT. It translates to CASSRSTVNTGELFF. The chain has TRBV6-5 and TRBJ2-2; maybe TRBD1 (5 bases). CDR3 size: 15 residues. The germline gives CDR1 MNHEY, CDR2 SVGAGI. Trimming pared 5 bases from V and 2 bases from J, leaving 12 bases between.

The genes are TRBV7-2 and TRBJ1-1; no firm D call. This CDR3 is 13 amino acids long. Per germline, CDR1 SGHTA and CDR2 FQGNSA. The germline V and J ends were trimmed by 3 bases and 3 bases, with 8 bases remaining between them. Here the CDR3 DNA reads TGTGCCAGCAGCTTTACAGTTGACACTGAAGCTTTCTTT. Translation gives CASSFTVDTEAFF.

This clone has only one observation. J is TRBJ2-7 and V is TRBV4-1; tentatively, D is TRBD1 (5 bases). The CDR3 is made up of 12 amino acids. Trimming shortened V by 0 bases and J by 10 bases, and 10 bases separated the two germline ends. Per the germline V gene, CDR1 is MGHRA and CDR2 is YSYEKL. CDR3 in DNA: TGCGCCAGCAGCCAAGATGGCAGGGTACAGTACTTC. Its translation: CASSQDGRVQYF.

This chain connects TRBV11-3 to TRBJ1-4; a possible D gene is TRBD1 (5 bases). Germline CDR1 SGHNT, CDR2 YENEEA. This CDR3 spans 14 amino acids. V lost 4 bases and J lost 3, with 9 bases in between. CDR3 residues: CASSSGLPNEKLFF. The CDR3 DNA reads as TGTGCCAGCAGCTCGGGACTGCCTAATGAAAAACTGTTTTTT.

This sequence joins TRBV5-1 and TRBJ2-1, with 9 bases aligning to TRBD1. V shed 6 bases, J shed 8 bases, and the junction held 9 bases outside the gene matches. The CDR3 spans 14 residues. CDR1 is SGHRS, CDR2 YFSETQ, per germline. CDR3 loop: CASNRDREIDEQFF. As DNA, the CDR3 is TGCGCCAGCAACCGGGACAGGGAAATCGATGAGCAGTTCTTC.

The chain couples TRBV7-2 to TRBJ2-5; 7 bases line up with TRBD1. The V gene end was trimmed by 2 bases and the J gene end by 4 bases; junction bases not matched to a gene: 10. This CDR3 is built from 16 residues. Per germline, CDR1 SGHTA and CDR2 FQGNSA. This CDR3 is CASSLPPGPGGETQYF. CDR3 DNA: TGTGCCAGCAGCTTACCCCCAGGACCAGGGGGAGAGACCCAGTACTTC.

J is TRBJ2-7 and V is TRBV6-5; 8 nucleotides agree with TRBD2. Germline V gene lookup returns CDR1 MNHEY and CDR2 SVGAGI. This CDR3 region has 16 residues. The ends lost 2 bases at V and 3 bases at J; junction bases unmatched: 9. The CDR3 reads CASSYRGAGVFYEQYF. The CDR3 DNA follows: TGTGCCAGCAGTTACCGGGGAGCGGGAGTTTTCTACGAGCAGTACTTC.

This chain links TRBV11-3 with TRBJ2-2, with D perhaps matching TRBD2 (6 bases). Germline assignment: CDR1 SGHNT and CDR2 YENEEA. Trimming cost V 5 bases and J 0 bases, with 10 bases left between them. This CDR3 has 15 amino acids. CDR3 coding DNA: TGTGCCAGCAGCCGCGGGGCCCCGAACACCGGGGAGCTGTTTTTT. Translating gives CASSRGAPNTGELFF. The full variable domain, rest sourced from reference TRBV11-3 and TRBJ2-2, is EAGVVQSPRYKIIEKKQPVAFWCNPISGHNTLYWYLQNLGQGPELLIRYENEEAVDDSQLPKDRFSAERLKGVDSTLKIQPAELGDSAVYLCASSRGAPNTGELFFGEGSRLTVL.

The rearrangement links TRBV25-1 to TRBJ2-7; tentatively, D is TRBD1 (5 bases). Trimming cost V 2 bases and J 6 bases, with 11 bases left between them. In germline, CDR1 is MGHDK, CDR2 SYGVNS. This CDR3 comprises 13 residues. The CDR3 protein is CASSELPRGEQYF. CDR3 DNA: TGTGCCAGCAGTGAACTACCAAGGGGCGAGCAGTACTTC.

The chain joins TRBV6-1 to TRBJ1-1; 8 positions match TRBD1. This CDR3 region has 14 residues. Germline-derived CDR1 and CDR2 are MNHNS and SASEGT. J was trimmed by 2 bases and V by 4 bases; bases with no gene match: 3. The CDR3 coding sequence is TGTGCCAGCAGTGGTGGGACAGGAAACACTGAAGCTTTCTTT. Its protein is CASSGGTGNTEAFF.

The chain uses TRBV9 and TRBJ1-3; no clear D gene. The germline V gene has CDR1 SGDLS and CDR2 YYNGEE. The CDR3 spans 15 residues. The ends were cut back, 3 bases at V and 0 bases at J, with 10 bases in the middle. This chain's CDR3 is CASSARYDSGNTIYF. In DNA, the CDR3 is TGTGCCAGCAGCGCACGGTACGACTCTGGAAACACCATATATTTT.

The rearrangement joins TRBV29-1 to TRBJ2-1, with 7 positions matching TRBD2. The V segment lost 4 bases and the J segment 0 bases; nucleotides outside the gene matches: 6. Germline V gene lookup returns CDR1 SQVTM and CDR2 ANQGSEA. CDR3 length equals 15 residues. The CDR3 loop reads CSVVRAGFSYNEQFF. CDR3 coding DNA: TGCAGCGTTGTAAGAGCGGGATTCTCCTACAATGAGCAGTTCTTC.